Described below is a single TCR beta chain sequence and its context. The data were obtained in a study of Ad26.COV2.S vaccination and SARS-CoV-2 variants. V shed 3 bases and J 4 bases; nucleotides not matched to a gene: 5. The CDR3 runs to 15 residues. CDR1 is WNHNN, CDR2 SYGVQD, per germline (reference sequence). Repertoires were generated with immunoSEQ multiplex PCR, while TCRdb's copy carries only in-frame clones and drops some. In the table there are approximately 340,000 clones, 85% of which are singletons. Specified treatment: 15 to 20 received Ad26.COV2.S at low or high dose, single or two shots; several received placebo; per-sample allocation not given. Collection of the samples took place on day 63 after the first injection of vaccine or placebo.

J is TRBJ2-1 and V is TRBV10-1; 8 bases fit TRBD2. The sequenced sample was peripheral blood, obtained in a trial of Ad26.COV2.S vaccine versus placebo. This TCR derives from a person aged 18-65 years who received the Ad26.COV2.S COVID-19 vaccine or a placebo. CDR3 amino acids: CASSDFGGEYNEQFF. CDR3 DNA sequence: TGCGCCAGCAGTGATTTCGGGGGGGAATACAATGAGCAGTTCTTC.